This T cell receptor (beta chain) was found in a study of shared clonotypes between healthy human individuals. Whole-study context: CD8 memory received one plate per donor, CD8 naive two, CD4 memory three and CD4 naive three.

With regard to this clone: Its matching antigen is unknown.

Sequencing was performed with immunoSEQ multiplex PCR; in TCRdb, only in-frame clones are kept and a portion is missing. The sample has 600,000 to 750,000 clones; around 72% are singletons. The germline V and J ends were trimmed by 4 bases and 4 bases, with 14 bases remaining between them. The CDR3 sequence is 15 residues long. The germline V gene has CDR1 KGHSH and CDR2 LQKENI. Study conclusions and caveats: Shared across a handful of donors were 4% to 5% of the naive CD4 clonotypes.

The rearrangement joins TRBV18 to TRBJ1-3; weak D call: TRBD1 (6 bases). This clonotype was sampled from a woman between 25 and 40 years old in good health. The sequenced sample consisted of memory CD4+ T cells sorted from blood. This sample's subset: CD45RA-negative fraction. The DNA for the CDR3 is TGTGCCAGCTCACAACAGGGAACTTCGGGAAACACCATATATTTT. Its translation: CASSQQGTSGNTIYF.